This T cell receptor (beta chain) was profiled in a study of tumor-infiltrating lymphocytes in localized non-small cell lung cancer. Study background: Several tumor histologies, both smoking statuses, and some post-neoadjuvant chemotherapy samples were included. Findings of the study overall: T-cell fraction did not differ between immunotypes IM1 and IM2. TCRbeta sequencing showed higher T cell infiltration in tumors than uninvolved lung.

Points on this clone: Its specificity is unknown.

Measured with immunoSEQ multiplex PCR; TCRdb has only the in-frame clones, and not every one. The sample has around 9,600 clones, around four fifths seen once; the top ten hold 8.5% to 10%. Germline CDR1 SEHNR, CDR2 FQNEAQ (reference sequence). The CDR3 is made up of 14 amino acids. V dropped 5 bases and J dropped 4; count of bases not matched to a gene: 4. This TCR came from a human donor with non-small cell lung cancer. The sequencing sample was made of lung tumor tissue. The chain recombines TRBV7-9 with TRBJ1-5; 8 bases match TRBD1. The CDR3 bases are TGTGCCAGCAGCCTCGGACAGGGAAATCAGCCCCAGCATTTT. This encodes CASSLGQGNQPQHF.